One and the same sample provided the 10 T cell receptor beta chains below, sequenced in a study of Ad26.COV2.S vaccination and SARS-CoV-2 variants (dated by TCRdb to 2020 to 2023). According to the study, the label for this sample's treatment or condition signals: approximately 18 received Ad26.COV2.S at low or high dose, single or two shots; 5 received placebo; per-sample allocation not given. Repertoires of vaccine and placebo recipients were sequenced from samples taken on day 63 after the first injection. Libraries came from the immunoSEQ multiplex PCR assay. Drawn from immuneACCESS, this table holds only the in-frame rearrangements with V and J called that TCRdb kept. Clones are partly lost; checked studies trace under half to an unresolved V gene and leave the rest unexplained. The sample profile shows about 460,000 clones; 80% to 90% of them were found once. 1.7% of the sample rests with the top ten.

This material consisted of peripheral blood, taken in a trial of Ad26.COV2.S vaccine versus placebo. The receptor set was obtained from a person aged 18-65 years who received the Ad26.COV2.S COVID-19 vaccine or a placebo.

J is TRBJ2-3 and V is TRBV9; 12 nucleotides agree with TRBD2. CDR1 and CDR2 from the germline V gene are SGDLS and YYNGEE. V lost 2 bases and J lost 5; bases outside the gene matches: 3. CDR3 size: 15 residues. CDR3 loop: CASSVRTSGVDTQYF. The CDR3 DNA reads TGTGCCAGCAGCGTCCGGACTAGCGGGGTAGATACGCAGTATTTT.

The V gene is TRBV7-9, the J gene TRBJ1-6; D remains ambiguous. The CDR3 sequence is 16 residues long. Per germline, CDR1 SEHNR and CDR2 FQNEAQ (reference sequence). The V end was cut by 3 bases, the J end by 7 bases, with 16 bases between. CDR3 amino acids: CASSFPSGAMNSPLHF. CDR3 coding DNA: TGTGCCAGCAGCTTTCCGAGCGGAGCAATGAATTCACCCCTCCACTTT.

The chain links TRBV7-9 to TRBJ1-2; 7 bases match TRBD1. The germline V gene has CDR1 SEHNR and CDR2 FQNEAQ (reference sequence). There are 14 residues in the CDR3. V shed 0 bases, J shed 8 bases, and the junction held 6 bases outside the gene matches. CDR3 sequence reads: CASSLAGRGNGYTF. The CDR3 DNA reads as TGTGCCAGCAGCTTAGCCGGCAGGGGGAACGGCTACACCTTC.

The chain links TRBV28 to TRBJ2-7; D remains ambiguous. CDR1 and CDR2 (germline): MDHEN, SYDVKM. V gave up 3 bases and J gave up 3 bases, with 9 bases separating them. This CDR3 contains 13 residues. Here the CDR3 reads CASSFPLHYEQYF. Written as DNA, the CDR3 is TGTGCCAGCAGTTTCCCACTCCACTACGAGCAGTACTTC. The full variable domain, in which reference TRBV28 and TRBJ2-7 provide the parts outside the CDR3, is DVKVTQSSRYLVKRTGEKVFLECVQDMDHENMFWYRQDPGLGLRLIYFSYDVKMKEKGDIPEGYSVSREKKERFSLILESASTNQTSMYLCASSFPLHYEQYFGPGTRLTVT.

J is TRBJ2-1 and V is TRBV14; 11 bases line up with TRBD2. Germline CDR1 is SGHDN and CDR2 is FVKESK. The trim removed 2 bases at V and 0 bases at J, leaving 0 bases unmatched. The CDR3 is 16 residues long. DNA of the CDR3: TGTGCCAGCAGCCAACTAGCGGGGGGCTCCTACAATGAGCAGTTCTTC. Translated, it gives CASSQLAGGSYNEQFF.

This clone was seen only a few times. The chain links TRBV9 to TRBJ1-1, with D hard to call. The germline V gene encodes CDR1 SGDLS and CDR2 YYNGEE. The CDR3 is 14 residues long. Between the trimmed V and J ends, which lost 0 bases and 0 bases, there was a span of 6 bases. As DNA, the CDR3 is TGTGCCAGCAGCGTAGGAGCCATGAACACTGAAGCTTTCTTT. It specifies CASSVGAMNTEAFF.

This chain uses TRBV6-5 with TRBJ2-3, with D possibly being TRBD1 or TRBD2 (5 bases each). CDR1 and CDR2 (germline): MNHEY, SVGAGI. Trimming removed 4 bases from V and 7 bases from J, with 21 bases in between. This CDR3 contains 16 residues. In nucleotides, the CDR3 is TGTGCCAGCAGTTCCCTACCACCGGGGACCCAAAATACGCAGTATTTT. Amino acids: CASSSLPPGTQNTQYF.

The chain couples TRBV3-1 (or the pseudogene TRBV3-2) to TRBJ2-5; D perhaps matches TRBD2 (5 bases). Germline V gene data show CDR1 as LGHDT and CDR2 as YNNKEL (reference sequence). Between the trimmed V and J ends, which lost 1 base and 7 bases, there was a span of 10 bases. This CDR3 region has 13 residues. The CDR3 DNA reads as TGTGCCAGCAGCCAAGGGCGGGTGGGGACCCAGTACTTC. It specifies CASSQGRVGTQYF.

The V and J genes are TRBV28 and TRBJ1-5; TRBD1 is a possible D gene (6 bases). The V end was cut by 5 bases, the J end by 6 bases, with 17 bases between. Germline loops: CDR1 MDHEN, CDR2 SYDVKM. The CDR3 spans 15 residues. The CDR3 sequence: CASSPAEGGTQPQHF. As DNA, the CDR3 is TGTGCCAGCAGTCCCGCAGAGGGGGGTACTCAGCCCCAGCATTTT. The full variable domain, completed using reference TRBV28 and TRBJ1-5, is DVKVTQSSRYLVKRTGEKVFLECVQDMDHENMFWYRQDPGLGLRLIYFSYDVKMKEKGDIPEGYSVSREKKERFSLILESASTNQTSMYLCASSPAEGGTQPQHFGDGTRLSIL.

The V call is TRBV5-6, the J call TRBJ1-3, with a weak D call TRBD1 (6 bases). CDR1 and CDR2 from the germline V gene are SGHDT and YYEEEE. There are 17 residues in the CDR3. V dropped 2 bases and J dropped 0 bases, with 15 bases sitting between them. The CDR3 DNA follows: TGTGCCAGCAGCTTTCGGCTGGGGGGCTACTCTGGAAACACCATATATTTT. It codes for CASSFRLGGYSGNTIYF.